This TCR beta chain appears in the sequencing data of a study of CD8 T cells in Susac syndrome. Random hexamers were used to reverse transcribe roughly 0.45 to 1 ug of RNA. MiXCR, run by TCRdb on the immunoSEQ multiplex PCR reads, gives a single entry per CDR3 protein. The sample lists around 160,000 distinct CDR3 sequences; around 94% were seen once. Negative isolation yielded CD8+ and CD4+ T cells; FACS enriched TEMRA cells. This CDR3 comprises 16 residues. Looked up from germline, CDR1 is LNHNV and CDR2 is YYDKDF (reference sequence). V lost 1 base and J 8 bases, leaving 19 bases between the germline ends.

Input material: CD4+ T cells from PBMCs. The chain is built from TRBV15 and TRBJ2-3; no clear D gene. The receptor's source is a human donor in good health. Written as DNA, the CDR3 is TGTGCCACCAGCAGAGTCTACCGCCTCAGTCACAGTACGCAGTATTTT. Translated: CATSRVYRLSHSTQYF.